This T cell receptor (beta chain) was recovered during a study of blood T cell repertoires in COVID-19. Study-level background: Nucleic acid was either cDNA or gDNA, and it came from T cells, B-cell-depleted T cells, or PBMCs.

Authors' analysis steps: Quantification of nucleated cells was approximated via reference gene primer amplification. TCRdb keeps only in-frame clones here, not all; method: immunoSEQ multiplex PCR. V and J calls plus clone size are reproduced from that table; the DNA served to infer D and trimming. This sample has more than 300,000 clones, with about 91% found just once. Germline V gives CDR1 SNHLY, CDR2 FYNNEI. This CDR3 region has 15 residues. Trimming cost V 4 bases and J 5 bases; bases outside gene matches: 9. The specimen sequenced was peripheral blood. The TCR sequence derives from a woman aged 25 to 39 with COVID-19, enrolled during active disease. This chain uses TRBV2 with TRBJ1-2; 8 bases agree with TRBD1. Here the CDR3 DNA reads TGTGCCAGCAGTGTTGGCCGGGACAGGCGATATGGCTACACCTTC. Its translation: CASSVGRDRRYGYTF.